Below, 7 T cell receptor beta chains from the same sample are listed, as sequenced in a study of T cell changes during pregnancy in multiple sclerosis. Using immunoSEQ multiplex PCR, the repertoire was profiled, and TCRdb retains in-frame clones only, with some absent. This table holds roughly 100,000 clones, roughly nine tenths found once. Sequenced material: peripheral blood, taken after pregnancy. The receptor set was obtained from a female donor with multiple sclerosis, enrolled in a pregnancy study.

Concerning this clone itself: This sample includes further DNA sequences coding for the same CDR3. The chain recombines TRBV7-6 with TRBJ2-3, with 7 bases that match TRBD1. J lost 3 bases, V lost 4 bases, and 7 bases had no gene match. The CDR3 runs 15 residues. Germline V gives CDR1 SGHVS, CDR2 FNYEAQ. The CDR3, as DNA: TGTGCCAGCAGCTGGGGGTCAGGGGGAACAGATACGCAGTATTTT. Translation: CASSWGSGGTDTQYF.

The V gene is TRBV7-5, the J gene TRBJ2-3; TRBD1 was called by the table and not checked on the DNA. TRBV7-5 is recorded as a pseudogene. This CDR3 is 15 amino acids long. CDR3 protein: CVRSSQGGSPDTQYF. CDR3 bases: TGTGTCAGAAGTTCGCAGGGGGGCAGTCCTGATACGCAGTATTTT.

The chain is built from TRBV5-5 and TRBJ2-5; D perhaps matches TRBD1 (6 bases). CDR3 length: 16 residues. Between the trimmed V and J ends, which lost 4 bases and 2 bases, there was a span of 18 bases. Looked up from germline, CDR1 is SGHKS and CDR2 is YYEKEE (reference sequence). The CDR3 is CASSLASGQRQETQYF. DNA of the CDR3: TGTGCCAGCAGCCTTGCGTCAGGACAGAGACAAGAGACCCAGTACTTC.

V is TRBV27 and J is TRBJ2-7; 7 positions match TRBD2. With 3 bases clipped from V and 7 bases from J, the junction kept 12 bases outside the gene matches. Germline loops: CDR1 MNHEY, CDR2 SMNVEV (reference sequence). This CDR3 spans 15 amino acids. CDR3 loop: CASSFLGLGRGEQYF. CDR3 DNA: TGTGCCAGCAGTTTCCTGGGACTTGGGCGGGGGGAGCAGTACTTC.

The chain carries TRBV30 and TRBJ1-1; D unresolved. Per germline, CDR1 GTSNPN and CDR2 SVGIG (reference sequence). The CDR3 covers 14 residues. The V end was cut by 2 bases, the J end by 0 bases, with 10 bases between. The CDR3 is CAWSTYRLNTEAFF. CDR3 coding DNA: TGTGCCTGGAGTACTTACCGGTTGAACACTGAAGCTTTCTTT.

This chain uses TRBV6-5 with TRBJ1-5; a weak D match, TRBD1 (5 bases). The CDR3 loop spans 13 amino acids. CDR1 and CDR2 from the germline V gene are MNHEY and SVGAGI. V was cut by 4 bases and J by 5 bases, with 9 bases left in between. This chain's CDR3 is CASSFGTDQPQHF. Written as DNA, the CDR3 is TGTGCCAGCAGTTTCGGGACTGATCAGCCCCAGCATTTT.

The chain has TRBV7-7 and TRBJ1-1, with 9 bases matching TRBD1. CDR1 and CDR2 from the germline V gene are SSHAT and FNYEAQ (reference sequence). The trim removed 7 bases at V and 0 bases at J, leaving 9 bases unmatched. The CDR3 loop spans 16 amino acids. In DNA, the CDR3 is TGTGCCAGCACCGTCCCGGGACAGGGAATGAACACTGAAGCTTTCTTT. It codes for CASTVPGQGMNTEAFF.